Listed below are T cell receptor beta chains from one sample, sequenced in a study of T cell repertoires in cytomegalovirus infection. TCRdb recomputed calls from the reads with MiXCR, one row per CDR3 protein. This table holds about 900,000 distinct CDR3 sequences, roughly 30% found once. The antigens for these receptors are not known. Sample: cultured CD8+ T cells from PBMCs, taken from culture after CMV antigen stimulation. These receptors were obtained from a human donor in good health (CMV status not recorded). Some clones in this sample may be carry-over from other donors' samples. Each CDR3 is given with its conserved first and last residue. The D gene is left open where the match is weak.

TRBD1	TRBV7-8	CASSRSGGQIYGYTF
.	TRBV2	CATLTGTNYGYTF
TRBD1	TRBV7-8	CASSSKQGAQYEQYF
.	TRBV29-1	CSGTHGEGLDGYTF
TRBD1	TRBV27	CASRGGTGIYEQYF
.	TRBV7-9	CASTPHGRDLNTEAFF
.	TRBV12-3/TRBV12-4	CASNVANTDTQYF
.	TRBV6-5	CASSYSWPLDFNEQFF
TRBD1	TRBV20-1	CSARLQVMTGRAYNEQFF
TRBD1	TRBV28	CASNRDSTTDTQYF
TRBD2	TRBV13	CASSLEGSGEWYNEQFF
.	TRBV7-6	CVSSPGEGPNTEAFF
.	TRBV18	CASSPSRGKTYNEQFF
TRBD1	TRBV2	CARQGMNTEAFF
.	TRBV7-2	CTSSQPGLPTDTQYF
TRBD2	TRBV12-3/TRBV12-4	CASSTGLADRSYEQYF